The text below deals with one T cell receptor (beta chain). Sequencing was performed with immunoSEQ multiplex PCR; in TCRdb, only in-frame clones are kept and a portion is missing. The data hold approximately 99,000 clones, with roughly nine tenths observed a single time. The source of the sample is a study of PD-1 blockade in classical Hodgkin lymphoma. Brentuximab vedotin exposure varied among the patients, all of whom had relapsed after autologous stem cell transplantation. Germline CDR1 reads KGHSH; CDR2 reads LQKENI. CDR3 length equals 16 residues. Between the trimmed V and J ends, which lost 2 bases and 0 bases, there was a span of 8 bases.

The chain combines TRBV18 with TRBJ2-6; unclear D gene. The sample consisted of peripheral blood mononuclear cells (PBMCs), taken before the second cycle of nivolumab. The receptor comes from a human donor with classical Hodgkin lymphoma. The CDR3 nucleotides read TGTGCCAGCTCACCAAGGCGGAACTCTGGGGCCAACGTCCTGACTTTC. Translated, it gives CASSPRRNSGANVLTF.